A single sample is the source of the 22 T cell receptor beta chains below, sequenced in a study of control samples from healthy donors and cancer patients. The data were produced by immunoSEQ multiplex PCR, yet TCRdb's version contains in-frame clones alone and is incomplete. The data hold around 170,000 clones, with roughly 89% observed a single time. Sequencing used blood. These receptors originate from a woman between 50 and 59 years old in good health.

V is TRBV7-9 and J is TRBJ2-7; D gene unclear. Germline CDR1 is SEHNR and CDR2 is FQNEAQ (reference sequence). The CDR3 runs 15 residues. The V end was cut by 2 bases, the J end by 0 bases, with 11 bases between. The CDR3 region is CASSLLGRSSYEQYF. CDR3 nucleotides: TGTGCCAGCAGCTTACTGGGCCGTAGCTCCTACGAGCAGTACTTC. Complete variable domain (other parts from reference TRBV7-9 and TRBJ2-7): DTGVSQNPRHKITKRGQNVTFRCDPISEHNRLYWYRQTLGQGPEFLTYFQNEAQLEKSRLLSDRFSAERPKGSFSTLEIQRTEQGDSAMYLCASSLLGRSSYEQYFGPGTRLTVT.

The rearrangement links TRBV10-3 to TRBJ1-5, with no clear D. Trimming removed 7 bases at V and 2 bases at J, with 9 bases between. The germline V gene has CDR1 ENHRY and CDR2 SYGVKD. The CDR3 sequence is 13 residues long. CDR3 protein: CAITGERNQPQHF. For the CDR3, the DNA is TGTGCCATCACAGGTGAGCGCAATCAGCCCCAGCATTTT.

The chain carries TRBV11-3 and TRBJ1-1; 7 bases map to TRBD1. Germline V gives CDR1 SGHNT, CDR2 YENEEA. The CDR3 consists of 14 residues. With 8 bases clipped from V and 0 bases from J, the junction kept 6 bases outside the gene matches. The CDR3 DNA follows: TGTGCCAGCGGGCAGGGGGTAATGAACACTGAAGCTTTCTTT. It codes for CASGQGVMNTEAFF. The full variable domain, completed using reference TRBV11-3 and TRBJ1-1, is EAGVVQSPRYKIIEKKQPVAFWCNPISGHNTLYWYLQNLGQGPELLIRYENEEAVDDSQLPKDRFSAERLKGVDSTLKIQPAELGDSAVYLCASGQGVMNTEAFFGQGTRLTVV.

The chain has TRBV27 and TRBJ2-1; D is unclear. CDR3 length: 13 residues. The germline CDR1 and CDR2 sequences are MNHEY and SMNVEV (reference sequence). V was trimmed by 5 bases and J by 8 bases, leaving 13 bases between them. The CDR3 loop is CASSAFTADEQFF. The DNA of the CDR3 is TGTGCCAGCAGTGCCTTTACCGCGGATGAGCAGTTCTTC.

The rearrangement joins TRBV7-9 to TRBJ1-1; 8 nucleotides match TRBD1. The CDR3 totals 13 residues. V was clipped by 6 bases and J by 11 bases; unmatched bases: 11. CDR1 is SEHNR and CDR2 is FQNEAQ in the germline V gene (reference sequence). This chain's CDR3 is CASSSAGGARAFF. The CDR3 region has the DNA TGTGCCAGCAGTTCCGCAGGGGGCGCGCGGGCTTTCTTT.

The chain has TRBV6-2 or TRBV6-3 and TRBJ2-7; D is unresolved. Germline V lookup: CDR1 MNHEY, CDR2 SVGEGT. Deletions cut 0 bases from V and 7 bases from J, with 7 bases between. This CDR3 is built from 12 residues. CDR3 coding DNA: TGTGCCAGCAGTTACTCGATCGGTGAGCAGTACTTC. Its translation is CASSYSIGEQYF.

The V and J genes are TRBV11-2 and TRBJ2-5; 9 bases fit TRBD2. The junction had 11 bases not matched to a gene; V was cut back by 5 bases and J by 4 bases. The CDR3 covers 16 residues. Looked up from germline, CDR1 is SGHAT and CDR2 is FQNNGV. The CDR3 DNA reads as TGTGCCAGCAGCAATACCCTAGCGGGACCCAGAGAGACCCAGTACTTC. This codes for CASSNTLAGPRETQYF.

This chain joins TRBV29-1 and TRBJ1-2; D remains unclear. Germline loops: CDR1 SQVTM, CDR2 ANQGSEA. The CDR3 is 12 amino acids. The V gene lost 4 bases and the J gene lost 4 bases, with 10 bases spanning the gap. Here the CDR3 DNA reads TGCAGCGTTGTGGATCGGGGCTATGGCTACACCTTC. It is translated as CSVVDRGYGYTF.

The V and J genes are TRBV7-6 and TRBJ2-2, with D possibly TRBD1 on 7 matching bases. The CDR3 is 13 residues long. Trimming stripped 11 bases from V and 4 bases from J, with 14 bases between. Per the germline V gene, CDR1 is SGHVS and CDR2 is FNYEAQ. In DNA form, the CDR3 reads TGTGCCTGGCGGGACAGATTCACCGGGGAGCTGTTTTTT. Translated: CAWRDRFTGELFF.

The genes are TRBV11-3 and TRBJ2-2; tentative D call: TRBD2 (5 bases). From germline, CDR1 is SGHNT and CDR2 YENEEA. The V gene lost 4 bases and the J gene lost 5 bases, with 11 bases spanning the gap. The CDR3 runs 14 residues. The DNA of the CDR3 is TGTGCCAGCAGCTCCTCCGGGGATACCGGGGAGCTGTTTTTT. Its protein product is CASSSSGDTGELFF.

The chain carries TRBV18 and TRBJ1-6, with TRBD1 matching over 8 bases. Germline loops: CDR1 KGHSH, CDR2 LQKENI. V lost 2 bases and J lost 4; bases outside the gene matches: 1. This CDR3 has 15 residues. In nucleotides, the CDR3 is TGTGCCAGCTCACCAGGGACAGGTTATAATTCACCCCTCCACTTT. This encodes CASSPGTGYNSPLHF.

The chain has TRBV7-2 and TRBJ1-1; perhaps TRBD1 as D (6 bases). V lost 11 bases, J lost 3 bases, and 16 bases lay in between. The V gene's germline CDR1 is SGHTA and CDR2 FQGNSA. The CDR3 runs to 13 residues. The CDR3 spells CAGREPGDTEAFF. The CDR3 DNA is TGTGCCGGTAGGGAACCAGGGGACACTGAAGCTTTCTTT.

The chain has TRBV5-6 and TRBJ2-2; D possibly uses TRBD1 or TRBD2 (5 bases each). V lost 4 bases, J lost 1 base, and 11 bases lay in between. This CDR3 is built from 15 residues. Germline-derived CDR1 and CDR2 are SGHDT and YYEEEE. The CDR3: CASSEGPMNTGELFF. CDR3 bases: TGTGCCAGCAGCGAGGGACCGATGAACACCGGGGAGCTGTTTTTT.

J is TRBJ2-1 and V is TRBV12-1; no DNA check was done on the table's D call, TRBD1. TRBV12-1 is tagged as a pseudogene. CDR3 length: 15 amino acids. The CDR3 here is CASSARQGFGNEQFF. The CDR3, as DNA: TGTGCCAGCAGCGCACGACAGGGTTTCGGCAATGAGCAGTTCTTC.

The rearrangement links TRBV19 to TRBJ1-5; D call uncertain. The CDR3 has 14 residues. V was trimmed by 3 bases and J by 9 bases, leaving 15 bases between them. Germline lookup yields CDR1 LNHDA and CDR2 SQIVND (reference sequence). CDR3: CASSISGLPWPQHF. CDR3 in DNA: TGTGCCAGTAGTATCTCAGGACTGCCTTGGCCCCAGCATTTT.

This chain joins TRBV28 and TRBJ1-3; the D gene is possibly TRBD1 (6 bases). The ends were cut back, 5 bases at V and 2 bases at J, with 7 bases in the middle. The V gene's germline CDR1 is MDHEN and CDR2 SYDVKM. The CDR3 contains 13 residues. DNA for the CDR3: TGTGCCAGCAGTCGGGACACTGGAAACACCATATATTTT. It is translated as CASSRDTGNTIYF. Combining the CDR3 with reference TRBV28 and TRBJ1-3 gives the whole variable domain DVKVTQSSRYLVKRTGEKVFLECVQDMDHENMFWYRQDPGLGLRLIYFSYDVKMKEKGDIPEGYSVSREKKERFSLILESASTNQTSMYLCASSRDTGNTIYFGEGSWLTVV.

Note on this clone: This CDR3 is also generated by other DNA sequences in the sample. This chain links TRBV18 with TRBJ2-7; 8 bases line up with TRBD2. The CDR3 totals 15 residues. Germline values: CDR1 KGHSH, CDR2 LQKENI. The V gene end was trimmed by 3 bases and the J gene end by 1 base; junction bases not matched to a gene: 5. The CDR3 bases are TGTGCCAGCTCACCTGGGGCGGGGGGATCCTACGAGCAGTACTTC. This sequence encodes CASSPGAGGSYEQYF.

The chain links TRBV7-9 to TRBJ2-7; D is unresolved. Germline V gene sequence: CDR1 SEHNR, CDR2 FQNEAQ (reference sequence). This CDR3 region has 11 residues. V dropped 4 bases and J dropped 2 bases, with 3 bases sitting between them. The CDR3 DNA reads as TGTGCCAGCAGCTCAGCCTACGAGCAGTACTTC. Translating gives CASSSAYEQYF.

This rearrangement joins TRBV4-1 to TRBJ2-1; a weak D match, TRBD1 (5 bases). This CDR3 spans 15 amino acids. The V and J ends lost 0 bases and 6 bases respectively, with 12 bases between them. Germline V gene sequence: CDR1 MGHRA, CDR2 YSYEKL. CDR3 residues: CASSQDQGTFNEQFF. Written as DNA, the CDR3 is TGCGCCAGCAGCCAAGATCAGGGCACATTCAATGAGCAGTTCTTC.

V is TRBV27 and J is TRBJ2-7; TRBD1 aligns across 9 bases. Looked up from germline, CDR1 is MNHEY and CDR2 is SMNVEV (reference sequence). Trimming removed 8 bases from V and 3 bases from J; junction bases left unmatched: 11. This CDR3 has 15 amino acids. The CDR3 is CASGIRQGGNYEQYF. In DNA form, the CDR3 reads TGTGCCAGCGGCATACGACAGGGGGGTAACTACGAGCAGTACTTC.

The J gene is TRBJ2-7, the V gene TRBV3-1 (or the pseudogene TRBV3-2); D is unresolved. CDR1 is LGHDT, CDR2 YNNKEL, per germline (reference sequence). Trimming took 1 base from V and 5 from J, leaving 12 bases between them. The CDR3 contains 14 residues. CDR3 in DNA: TGTGCCAGCAGCCAAGTTACGGGTAGCAACGAGCAGTACTTC. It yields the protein CASSQVTGSNEQYF.

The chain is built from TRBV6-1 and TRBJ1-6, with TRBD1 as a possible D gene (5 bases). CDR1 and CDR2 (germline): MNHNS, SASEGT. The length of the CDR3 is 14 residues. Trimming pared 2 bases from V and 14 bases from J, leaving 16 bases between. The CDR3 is CASSEPGGSGSLHF. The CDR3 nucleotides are TGTGCCAGCAGTGAACCTGGGGGTTCAGGCTCCCTCCACTTT.